This TCR beta chain was recovered during a study of T cell responses to AZD1222 COVID-19 vaccine. The CDR3 covers 15 residues. CDR1 and CDR2 (germline): MDHEN, SYDVKM. The V and J ends lost 3 bases and 5 bases respectively, with 16 bases between them. The protocol was immunoSEQ multiplex PCR, while the TCRdb copy is restricted to in-frame clones and leaves out a portion. This table has roughly 190,000 clones, 85% to 95% appearing once. The sequences come from peripheral blood, collected on day 0 of AZD1222 vaccination. The receptor was derived from an adult in good health. J is TRBJ1-1 and V is TRBV28, with a possible D match to TRBD1 (6 bases). The CDR3 nucleotides are TGTGCCAGCAGTTTCCACGGGGGGGGCTATACTGAAGCTTTCTTT. Translated, it gives CASSFHGGGYTEAFF.